Sequencing of this T cell receptor (beta chain) was carried out in a study of blood T cell repertoires in COVID-19. Germline V gene data show CDR1 as SNHLY and CDR2 as FYNNEI. Trimming took 6 bases from V and 4 from J; bases not matched to a gene: 5. This CDR3 comprises 14 residues. This table comes from immunoSEQ multiplex PCR, and its TCRdb copy is limited to in-frame clones, with some not included. Of hundreds of thousands of clones detected, over 80% appear once; the ten largest clones hold roughly 10%. Sequenced sample: peripheral blood. The V and J genes are TRBV2 and TRBJ1-1; 10 nucleotides match TRBD1. This TCR was recovered from a woman aged 70-85 years with COVID-19, enrolled during active disease. CDR3 nucleotides: TGTGCCAGCAGAGGACAGGGGGATGGCACTGAAGCTTTCTTT. Its translation: CASRGQGDGTEAFF.